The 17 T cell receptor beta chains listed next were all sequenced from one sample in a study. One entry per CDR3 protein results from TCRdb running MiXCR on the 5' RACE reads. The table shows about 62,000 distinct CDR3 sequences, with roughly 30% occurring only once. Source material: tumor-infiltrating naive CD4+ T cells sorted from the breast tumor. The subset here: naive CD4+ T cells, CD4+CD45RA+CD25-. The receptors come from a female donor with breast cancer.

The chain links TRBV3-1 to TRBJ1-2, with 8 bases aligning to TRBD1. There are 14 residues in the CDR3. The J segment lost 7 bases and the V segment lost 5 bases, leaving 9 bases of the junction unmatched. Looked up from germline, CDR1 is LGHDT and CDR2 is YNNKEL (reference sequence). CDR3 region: CASSFKTGAVGYTF. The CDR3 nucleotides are TGTGCCAGCAGCTTCAAGACAGGGGCGGTTGGCTACACCTTC.

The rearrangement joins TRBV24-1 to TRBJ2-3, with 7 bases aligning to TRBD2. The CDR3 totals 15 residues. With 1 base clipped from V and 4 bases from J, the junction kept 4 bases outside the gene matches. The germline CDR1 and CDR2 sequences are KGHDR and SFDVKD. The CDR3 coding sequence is TGTGCCACCAGTGATTTTTTGCGGGAGCCAGATACGCAGTATTTT. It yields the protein CATSDFLREPDTQYF.

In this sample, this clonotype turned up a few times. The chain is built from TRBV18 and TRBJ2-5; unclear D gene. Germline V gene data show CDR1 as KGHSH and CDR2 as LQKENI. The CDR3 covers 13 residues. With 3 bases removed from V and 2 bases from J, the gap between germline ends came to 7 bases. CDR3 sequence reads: CASSPSFQETQYF. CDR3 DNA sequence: TGTGCCAGCTCACCTAGCTTTCAAGAGACCCAGTACTTC.

The CDR3 reads CASSPWREGAMGYTF. CDR3 nucleotides: TGTGCCAGCAGCCCCTGGCGGGAGGGGGCGATGGGCTACACCTTC. The chain is built from TRBV7-8 and TRBJ1-2; 7 bases map to TRBD1. CDR3 length equals 15 residues. V gave up 5 bases and J gave up 8 bases; unmatched junction bases: 14. CDR1 and CDR2 (germline): SGHVS, FQNEAQ.

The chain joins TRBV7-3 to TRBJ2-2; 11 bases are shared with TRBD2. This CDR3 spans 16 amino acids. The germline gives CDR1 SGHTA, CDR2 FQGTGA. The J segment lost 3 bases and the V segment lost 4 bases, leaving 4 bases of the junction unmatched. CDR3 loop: CASSSTSGSDTGELFF. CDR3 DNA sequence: TGTGCCAGCAGCTCCACTAGCGGGAGTGACACCGGGGAGCTGTTTTTT.

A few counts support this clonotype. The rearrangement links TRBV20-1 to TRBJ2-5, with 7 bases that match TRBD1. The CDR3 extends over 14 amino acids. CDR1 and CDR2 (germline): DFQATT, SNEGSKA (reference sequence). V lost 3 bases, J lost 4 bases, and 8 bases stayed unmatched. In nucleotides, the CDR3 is TGCAGTGCTAGGGATCCTCGACAGGGAGAGACCCAGTACTTC. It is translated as CSARDPRQGETQYF.

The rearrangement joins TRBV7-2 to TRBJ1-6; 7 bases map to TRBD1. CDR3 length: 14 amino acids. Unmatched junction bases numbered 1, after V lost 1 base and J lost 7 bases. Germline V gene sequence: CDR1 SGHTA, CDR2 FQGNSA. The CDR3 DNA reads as TGTGCCAGCAGCTTAGACAGGGGAAATTCACCCCTCCACTTT. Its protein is CASSLDRGNSPLHF.

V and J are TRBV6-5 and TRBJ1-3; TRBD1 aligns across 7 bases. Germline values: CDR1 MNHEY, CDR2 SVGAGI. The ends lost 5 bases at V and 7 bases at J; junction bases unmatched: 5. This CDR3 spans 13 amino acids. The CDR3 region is CASSRTGPNTIYF. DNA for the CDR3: TGTGCCAGCAGTCGGACAGGACCGAACACCATATATTTT.

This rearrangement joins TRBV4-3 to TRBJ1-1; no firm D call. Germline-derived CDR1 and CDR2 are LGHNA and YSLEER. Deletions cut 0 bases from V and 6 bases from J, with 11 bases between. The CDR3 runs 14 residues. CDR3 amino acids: CASSQDSRTAEAFF. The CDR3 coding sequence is TGCGCCAGCAGCCAAGATAGTCGAACCGCTGAAGCTTTCTTT.

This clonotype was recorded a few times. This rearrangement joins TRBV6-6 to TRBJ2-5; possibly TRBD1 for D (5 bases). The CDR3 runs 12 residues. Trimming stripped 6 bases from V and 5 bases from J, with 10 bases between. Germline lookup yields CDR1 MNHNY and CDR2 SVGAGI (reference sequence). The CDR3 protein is CASSAQGETQYF. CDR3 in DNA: TGTGCCAGCAGCGCTCAGGGCGAGACCCAGTACTTC.

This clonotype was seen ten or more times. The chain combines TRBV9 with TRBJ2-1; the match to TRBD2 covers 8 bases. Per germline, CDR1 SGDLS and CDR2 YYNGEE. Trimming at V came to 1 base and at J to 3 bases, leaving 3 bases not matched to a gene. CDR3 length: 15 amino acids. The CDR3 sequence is CASSVSAGGYNEQFF. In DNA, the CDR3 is TGTGCCAGCAGCGTAAGCGCGGGAGGCTACAATGAGCAGTTCTTC.

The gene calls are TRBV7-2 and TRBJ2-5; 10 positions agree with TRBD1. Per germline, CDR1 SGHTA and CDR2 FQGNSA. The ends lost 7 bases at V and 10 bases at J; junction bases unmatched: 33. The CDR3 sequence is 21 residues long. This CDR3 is CASTLSPNYMTGGAGRSIQYF. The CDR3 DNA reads TGTGCCAGCACCCTAAGCCCAAATTATATGACAGGGGGCGCAGGCCGATCCATCCAGTACTTC.

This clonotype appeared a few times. This chain's CDR3 is CASSLGRDSPLHF. CDR3 coding DNA: TGCGCCAGCAGCCTGGGGCGAGATTCACCCCTCCACTTT. The V call is TRBV5-1, the J call TRBJ1-6; TRBD1 might be the D (5 bases). Trimming took off 4 bases at V and 8 bases at J, with 10 bases between the two ends. This CDR3 has 13 amino acids. The V gene's germline CDR1 is SGHRS and CDR2 YFSETQ. Supplemented by reference TRBV5-1 and TRBJ1-6, the full variable domain reads KAGVTQTPRYLIKTRGQQVTLSCSPISGHRSVSWYQQTPGQGLQFLFEYFSETQRNKGNFPGRFSGRQFSNSRSEMNVSTLELGDSALYLCASSLGRDSPLHFGNGTRLTVT.

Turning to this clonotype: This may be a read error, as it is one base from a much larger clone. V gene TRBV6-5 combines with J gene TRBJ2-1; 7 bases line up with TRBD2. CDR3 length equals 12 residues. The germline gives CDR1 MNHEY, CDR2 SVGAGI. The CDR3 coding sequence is TGTGCCAGCAGTCGGGACTACAATAAGCAGTTCTTC. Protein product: CASSRDYNKQFF.

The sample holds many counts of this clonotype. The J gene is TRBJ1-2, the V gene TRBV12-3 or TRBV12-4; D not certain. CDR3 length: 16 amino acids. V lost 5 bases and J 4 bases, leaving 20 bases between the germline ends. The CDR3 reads CASSPPVLSSGYGYTF. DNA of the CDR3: TGTGCCAGCAGTCCCCCCGTCCTCTCGTCAGGCTATGGCTACACCTTC.

CDR3 residues: CAWSGASGANVLTF. In nucleotides, the CDR3 is TGTGCCTGGAGTGGAGCATCTGGGGCCAACGTCCTGACTTTC. The V and J genes are TRBV30 and TRBJ2-6, with unresolved D. V lost 1 base and J 1 base, leaving 5 bases between the germline ends. The CDR3 is made up of 14 amino acids. CDR1 is GTSNPN, CDR2 SVGIG, per germline (reference sequence).

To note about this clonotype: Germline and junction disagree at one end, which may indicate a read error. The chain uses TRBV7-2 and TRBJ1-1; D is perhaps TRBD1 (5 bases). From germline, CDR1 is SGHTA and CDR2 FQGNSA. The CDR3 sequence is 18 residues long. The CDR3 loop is CASSFLIQGRVLNTEALF. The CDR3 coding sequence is TGTGCCAGCAGCTTCCTCATCCAGGGAAGAGTCTTGAACACTGAAGCTCTCTTT.